The sample holds a few counts of the clone carrying this T cell receptor beta chain. Its antigen is not identified. Produced via immunoSEQ multiplex PCR; TCRdb's table is partial and in-frame only. The sample has roughly 110,000 clones, more than 75% seen once. From germline, CDR1 is KGHSH and CDR2 LQKENI. CDR3 size: 12 residues. The V end lost 3 bases, the J end lost 6 bases, and 9 bases lay between the germline ends. The data originate from a study of radiotherapy plus CTLA-4 blockade in lung cancer. Findings and caveats of the study: Once radiotherapy plus ipilimumab had been given, TCR clones derived from tumor expanded in blood.

The rearrangement links TRBV18 to TRBJ2-7, with D possibly TRBD1 on 5 matching bases. The receptor comes from a human donor with non-small cell lung cancer that progressed on radiotherapy plus ipilimumab. Some clones in this sample may be carry-over from other donors' samples. The specimen comprised peripheral blood, sampled from a patient treated with radiotherapy plus ipilimumab. This chain's CDR3 is CASSPSGFEQYF. In nucleotides, the CDR3 is TGTGCCAGCTCACCCTCAGGGTTCGAGCAGTACTTC. Full variable domain (rest looked up from reference TRBV18 and TRBJ2-7): NAGVMQNPRHLVRRRGQEARLRCSPMKGHSHVYWYRQLPEEGLKFMVYLQKENIIDESGMPKERFSAEFPKEGPSILRIQQVVRGDSAAYFCASSPSGFEQYFGPGTRLTVT.